This T cell receptor (beta chain) was sequenced in a study of T cells in Graves' hyperthyroidism and ophthalmopathy. For the study at large: Sampling of peripheral blood happened at initial diagnosis, prior to any treatment. Study-level points and caveats: Blood held most thyroid clonotypes expanded above 0.001 frequency.

If no ophthalmopathy progression occurred within 18 months, Graves' hyperthyroidism was stable. Patients were excluded because of uncontrolled infection, other autoimmune disease, pregnancy or lactation. There were TCR beta CDR3 regions amplified from RNA transcripts. An initial round of RT-PCR targeting the TCR CDR3 relied on the HTBI primer set. MiXCR, run by TCRdb on the multiplex PCR reads, gives a single entry per CDR3 protein. The sample has under 350,000 distinct CDR3 sequences, under 25% seen once. V lost 5 bases and J lost 2, with 9 bases in between. The V gene's germline CDR1 is SGHTA and CDR2 FQGTGA. The CDR3 loop spans 13 amino acids. This clonotype has at least ten counts. Its antigen is not identified.

The rearrangement joins TRBV7-3 to TRBJ1-1, with TRBD1 as a possible D gene (5 bases). Sequencing was performed on blood. The sequence was collected from a woman between 50 and 59 years old with Graves' hyperthyroidism. In DNA, the CDR3 is TGTGCCAGCAGCAGGGACGCAAACACTGAAGCTTTCTTT. Translated: CASSRDANTEAFF.